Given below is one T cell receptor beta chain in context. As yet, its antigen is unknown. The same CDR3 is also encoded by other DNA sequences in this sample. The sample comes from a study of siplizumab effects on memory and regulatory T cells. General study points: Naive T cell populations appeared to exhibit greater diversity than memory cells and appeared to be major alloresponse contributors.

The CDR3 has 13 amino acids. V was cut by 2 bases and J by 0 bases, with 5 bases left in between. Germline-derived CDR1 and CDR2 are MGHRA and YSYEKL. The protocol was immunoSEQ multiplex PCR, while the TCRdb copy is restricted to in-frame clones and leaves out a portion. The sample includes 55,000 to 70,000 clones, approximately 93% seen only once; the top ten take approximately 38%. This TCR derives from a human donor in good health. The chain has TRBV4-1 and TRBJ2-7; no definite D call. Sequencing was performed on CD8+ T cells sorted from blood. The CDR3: CASSQSISYEQYF. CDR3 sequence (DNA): TGCGCCAGCAGCCAATCAATCTCCTACGAGCAGTACTTC.